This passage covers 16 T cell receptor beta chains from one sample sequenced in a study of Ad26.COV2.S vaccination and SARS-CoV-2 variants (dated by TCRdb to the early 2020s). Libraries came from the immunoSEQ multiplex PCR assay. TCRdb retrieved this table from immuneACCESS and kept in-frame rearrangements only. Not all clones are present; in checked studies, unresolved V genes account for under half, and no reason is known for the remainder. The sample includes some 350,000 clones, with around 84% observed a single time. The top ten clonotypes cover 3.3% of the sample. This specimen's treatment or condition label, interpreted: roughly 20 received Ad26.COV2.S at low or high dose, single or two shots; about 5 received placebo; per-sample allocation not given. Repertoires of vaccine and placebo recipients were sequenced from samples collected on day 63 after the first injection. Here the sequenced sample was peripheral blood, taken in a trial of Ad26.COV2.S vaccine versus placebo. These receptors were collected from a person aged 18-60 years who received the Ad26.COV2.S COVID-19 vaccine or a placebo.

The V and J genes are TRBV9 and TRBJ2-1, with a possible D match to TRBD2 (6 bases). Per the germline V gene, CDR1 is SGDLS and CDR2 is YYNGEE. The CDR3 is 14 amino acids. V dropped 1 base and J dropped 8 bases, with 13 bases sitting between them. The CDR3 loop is CASSVILAGDEQFF. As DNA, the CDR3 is TGTGCCAGCAGCGTAATACTAGCTGGGGATGAGCAGTTCTTC. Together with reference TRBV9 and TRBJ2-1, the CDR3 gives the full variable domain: DSGVTQTPKHLITATGQRVTLRCSPRSGDLSVYWYQQSLDQGLQFLIQYYNGEERAKGNILERFSAQQFPDLHSELNLSSLELGDSALYFCASSVILAGDEQFFGPGTRLTVL.

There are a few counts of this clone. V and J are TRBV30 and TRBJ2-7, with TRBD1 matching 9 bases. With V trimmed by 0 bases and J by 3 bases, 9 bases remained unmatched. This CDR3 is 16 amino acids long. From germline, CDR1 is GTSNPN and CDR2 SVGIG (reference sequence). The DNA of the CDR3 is TGTGCCTGGAGTGTACAGGGGGCTGGAGGGTTCTACGAGCAGTACTTC. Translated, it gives CAWSVQGAGGFYEQYF.

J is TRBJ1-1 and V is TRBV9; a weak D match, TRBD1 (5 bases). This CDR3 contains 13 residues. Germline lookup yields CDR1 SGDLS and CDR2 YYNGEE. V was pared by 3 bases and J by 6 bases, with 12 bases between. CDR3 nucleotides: TGTGCCAGCAGCGGACAGCAGCTCTCTGAAGCTTTCTTT. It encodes CASSGQQLSEAFF.

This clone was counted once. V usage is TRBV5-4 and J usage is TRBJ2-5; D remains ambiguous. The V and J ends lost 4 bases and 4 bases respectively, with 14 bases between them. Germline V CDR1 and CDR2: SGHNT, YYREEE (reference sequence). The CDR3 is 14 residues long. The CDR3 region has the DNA TGTGCCAGCAGCCCGTCCGGATTTGCAGAGACCCAGTACTTC. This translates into CASSPSGFAETQYF.

The CDR3, as DNA: TGTGCCAGCAGTCTCCAAACAGGGTACAATCAGCCCCAGCATTTT. Protein: CASSLQTGYNQPQHF. J is TRBJ1-5 and V is TRBV28, with D tentatively TRBD1 (6 bases). The CDR3 has 15 residues. V was clipped by 5 bases and J by 3 bases, with 14 bases between them. CDR1 is MDHEN, CDR2 SYDVKM, per germline.

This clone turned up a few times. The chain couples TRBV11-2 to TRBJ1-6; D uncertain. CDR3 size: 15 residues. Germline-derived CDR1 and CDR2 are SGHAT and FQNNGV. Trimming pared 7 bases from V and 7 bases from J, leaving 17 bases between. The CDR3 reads CASILSGHLNSPLHF. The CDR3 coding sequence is TGTGCCAGCATCCTTAGCGGGCATCTCAATTCACCCCTCCACTTT. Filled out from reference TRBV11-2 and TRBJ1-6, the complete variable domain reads EAGVAQSPRYKIIEKRQSVAFWCNPISGHATLYWYQQILGQGPKLLIQFQNNGVVDDSQLPKDRFSAERLKGVDSTLKIQPAKLEDSAVYLCASILSGHLNSPLHFGNGTRLTVT.

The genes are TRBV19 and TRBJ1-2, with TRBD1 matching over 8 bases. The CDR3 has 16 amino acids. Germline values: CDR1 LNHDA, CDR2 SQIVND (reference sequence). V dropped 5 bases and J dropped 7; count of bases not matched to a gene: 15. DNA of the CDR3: TGTGCCAGTAGTGCTTGGGGACAGGAGGGTCTTAGTGGCTACACCTTC. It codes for CASSAWGQEGLSGYTF.

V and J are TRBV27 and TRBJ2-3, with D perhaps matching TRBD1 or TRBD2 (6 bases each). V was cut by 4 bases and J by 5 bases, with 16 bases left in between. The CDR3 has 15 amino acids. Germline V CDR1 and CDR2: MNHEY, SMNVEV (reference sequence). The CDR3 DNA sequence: TGTGCCAGCAGTTCTAGGTCGGGGGCCAGAGATACGCAGTATTTT. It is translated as CASSSRSGARDTQYF.

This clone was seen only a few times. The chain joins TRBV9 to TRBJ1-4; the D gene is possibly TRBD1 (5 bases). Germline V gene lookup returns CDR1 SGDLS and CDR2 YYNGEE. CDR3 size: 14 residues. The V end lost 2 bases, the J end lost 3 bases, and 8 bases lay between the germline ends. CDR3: CASSVGRANEKLFF. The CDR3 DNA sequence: TGTGCCAGCAGCGTCGGCAGGGCTAATGAAAAACTGTTTTTT. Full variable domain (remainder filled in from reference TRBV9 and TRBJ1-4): DSGVTQTPKHLITATGQRVTLRCSPRSGDLSVYWYQQSLDQGLQFLIQYYNGEERAKGNILERFSAQQFPDLHSELNLSSLELGDSALYFCASSVGRANEKLFFGSGTQLSVL.

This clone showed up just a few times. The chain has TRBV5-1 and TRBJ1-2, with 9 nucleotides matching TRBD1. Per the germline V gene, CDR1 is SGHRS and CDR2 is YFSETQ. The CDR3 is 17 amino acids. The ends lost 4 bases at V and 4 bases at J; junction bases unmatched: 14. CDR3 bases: TGCGCCAGCAGCCAGGACAGGGGAGGGTTGGGATCCTATGGCTACACCTTC. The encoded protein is CASSQDRGGLGSYGYTF.

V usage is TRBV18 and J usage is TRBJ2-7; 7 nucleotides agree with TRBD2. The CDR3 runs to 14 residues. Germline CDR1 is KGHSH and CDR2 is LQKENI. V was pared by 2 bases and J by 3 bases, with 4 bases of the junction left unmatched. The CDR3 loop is CASSPGLAVYEQYF. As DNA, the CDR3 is TGTGCCAGCTCACCAGGTCTAGCGGTCTACGAGCAGTACTTC.

DNA for the CDR3: TGTGCCAGCAGTTACTCGTCAAATCCGGGTATTAATGAGCAGTTCTTC. Its translation is CASSYSSNPGINEQFF. The V call is TRBV6-2 or TRBV6-3, the J call TRBJ2-1; D is unresolved. V was shortened by 0 bases and J by 7 bases, with 16 bases between the two germline ends. CDR3 length: 16 amino acids. The V gene's germline CDR1 is MNHEY and CDR2 SVGEGT.

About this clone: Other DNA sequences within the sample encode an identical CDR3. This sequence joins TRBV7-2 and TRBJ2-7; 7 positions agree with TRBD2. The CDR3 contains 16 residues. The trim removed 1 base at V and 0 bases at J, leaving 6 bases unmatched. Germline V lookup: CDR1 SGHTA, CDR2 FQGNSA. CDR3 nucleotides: TGTGCCAGCAGCTTAGTGGGCGGGGGAAGCTCCTACGAGCAGTACTTC. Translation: CASSLVGGGSSYEQYF.

CDR3 coding DNA: TGTGCCAGCCAGGTGGAGGGGGGGCACTACGAGCAGTACTTC. This encodes CASQVEGGHYEQYF. The V and J genes are TRBV6-6 and TRBJ2-7; TRBD2 is a possible D gene (7 bases). Trimming took off 8 bases at V and 3 bases at J, with 17 bases between the two ends. The germline gives CDR1 MNHNY, CDR2 SVGAGI (reference sequence). The CDR3 loop spans 14 amino acids.

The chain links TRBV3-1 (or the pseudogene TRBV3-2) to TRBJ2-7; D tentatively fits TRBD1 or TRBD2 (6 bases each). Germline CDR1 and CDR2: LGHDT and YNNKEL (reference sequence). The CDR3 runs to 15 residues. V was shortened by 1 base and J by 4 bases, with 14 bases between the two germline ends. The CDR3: CASSQGPGGGYEQYF. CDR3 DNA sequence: TGTGCCAGCAGCCAAGGACCCGGGGGCGGATACGAGCAGTACTTC.

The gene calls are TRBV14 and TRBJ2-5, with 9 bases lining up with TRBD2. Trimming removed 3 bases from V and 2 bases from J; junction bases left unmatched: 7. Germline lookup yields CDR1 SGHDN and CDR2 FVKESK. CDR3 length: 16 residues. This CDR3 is CASSHLTSGIQETQYF. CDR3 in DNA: TGTGCCAGCAGCCACTTGACTAGCGGAATACAAGAGACCCAGTACTTC.